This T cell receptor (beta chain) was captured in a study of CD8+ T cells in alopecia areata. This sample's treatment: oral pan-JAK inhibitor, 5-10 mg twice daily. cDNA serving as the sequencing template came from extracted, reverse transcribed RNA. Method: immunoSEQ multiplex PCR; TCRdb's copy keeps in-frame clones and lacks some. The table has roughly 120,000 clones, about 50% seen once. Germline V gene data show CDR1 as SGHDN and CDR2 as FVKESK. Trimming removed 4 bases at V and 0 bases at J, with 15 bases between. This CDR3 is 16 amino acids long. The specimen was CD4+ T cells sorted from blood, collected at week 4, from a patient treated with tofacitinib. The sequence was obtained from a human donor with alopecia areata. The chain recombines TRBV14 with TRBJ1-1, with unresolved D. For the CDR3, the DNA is TGTGCCAGCAGCCCCGCGGCTTCGGGATTGAACACTGAAGCTTTCTTT. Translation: CASSPAASGLNTEAFF.